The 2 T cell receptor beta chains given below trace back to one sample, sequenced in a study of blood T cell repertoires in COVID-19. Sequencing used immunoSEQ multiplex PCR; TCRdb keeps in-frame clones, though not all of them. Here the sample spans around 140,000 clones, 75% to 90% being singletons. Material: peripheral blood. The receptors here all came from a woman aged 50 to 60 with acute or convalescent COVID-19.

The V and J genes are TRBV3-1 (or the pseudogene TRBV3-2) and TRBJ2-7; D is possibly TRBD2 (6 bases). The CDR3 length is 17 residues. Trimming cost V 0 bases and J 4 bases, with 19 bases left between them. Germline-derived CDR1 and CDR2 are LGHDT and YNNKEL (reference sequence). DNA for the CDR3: TGTGCCAGCAGCCAAGACTCCCTACTAGCCGCTAGGTACGAGCAGTACTTC. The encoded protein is CASSQDSLLAARYEQYF.

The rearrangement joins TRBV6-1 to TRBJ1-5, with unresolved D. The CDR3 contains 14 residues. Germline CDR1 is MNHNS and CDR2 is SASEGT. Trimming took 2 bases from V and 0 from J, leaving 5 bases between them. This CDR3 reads CASSEPGSNQPQHF. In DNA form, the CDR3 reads TGTGCCAGCAGTGAACCGGGTAGCAATCAGCCCCAGCATTTT.